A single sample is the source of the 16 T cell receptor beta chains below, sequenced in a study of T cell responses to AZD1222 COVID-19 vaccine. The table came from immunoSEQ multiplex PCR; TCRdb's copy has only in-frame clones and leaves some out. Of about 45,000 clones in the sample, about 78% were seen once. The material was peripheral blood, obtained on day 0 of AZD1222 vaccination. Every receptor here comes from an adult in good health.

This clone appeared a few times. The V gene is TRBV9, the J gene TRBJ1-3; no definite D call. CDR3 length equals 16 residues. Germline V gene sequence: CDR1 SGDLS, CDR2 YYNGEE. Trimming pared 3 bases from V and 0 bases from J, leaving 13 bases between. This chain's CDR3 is CASSALPGNSGNTIYF. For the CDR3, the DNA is TGTGCCAGCAGCGCACTTCCAGGAAACTCTGGAAACACCATATATTTT.

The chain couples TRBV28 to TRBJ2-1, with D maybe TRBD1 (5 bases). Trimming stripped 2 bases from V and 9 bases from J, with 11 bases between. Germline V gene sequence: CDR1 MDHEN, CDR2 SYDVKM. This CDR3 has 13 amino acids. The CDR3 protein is CASSLDRGGEQFF. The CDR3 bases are TGTGCCAGCAGTTTAGACAGAGGCGGTGAGCAGTTCTTC. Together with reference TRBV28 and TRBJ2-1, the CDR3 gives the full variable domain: DVKVTQSSRYLVKRTGEKVFLECVQDMDHENMFWYRQDPGLGLRLIYFSYDVKMKEKGDIPEGYSVSREKKERFSLILESASTNQTSMYLCASSLDRGGEQFFGPGTRLTVL.

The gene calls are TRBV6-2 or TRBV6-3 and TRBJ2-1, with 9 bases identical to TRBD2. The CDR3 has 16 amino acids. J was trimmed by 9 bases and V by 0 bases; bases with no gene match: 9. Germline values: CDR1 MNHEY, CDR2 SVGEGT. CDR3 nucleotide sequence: TGTGCCAGCAGTTACTCAGGGCTAGCGGGGCTGGGTGAGCAGTTCTTC. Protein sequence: CASSYSGLAGLGEQFF.

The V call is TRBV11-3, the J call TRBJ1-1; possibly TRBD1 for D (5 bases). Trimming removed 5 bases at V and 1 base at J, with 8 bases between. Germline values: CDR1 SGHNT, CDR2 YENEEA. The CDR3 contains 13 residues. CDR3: CASSLGTNTEAFF. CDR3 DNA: TGTGCCAGCAGCCTAGGGACGAACACTGAAGCTTTCTTT.

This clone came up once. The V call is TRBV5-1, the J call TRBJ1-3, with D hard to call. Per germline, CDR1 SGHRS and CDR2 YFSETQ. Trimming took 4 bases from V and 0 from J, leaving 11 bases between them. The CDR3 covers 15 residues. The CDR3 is CASSPDTSSGNTIYF. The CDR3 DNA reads TGCGCCAGCAGCCCTGACACCAGCTCTGGAAACACCATATATTTT.

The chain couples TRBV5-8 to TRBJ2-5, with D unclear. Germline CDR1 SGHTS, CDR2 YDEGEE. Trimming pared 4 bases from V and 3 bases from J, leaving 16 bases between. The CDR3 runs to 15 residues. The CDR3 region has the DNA TGTGCCAGCAGCCCCGGCGGCGCCATTGAAGAGACCCAGTACTTC. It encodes CASSPGGAIEETQYF.

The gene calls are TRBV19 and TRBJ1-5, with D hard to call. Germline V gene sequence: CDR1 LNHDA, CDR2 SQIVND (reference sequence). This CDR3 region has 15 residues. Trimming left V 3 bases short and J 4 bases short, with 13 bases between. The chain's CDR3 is CASSIVLSGNQPQHF. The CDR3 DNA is TGTGCCAGTAGTATTGTCCTAAGTGGAAATCAGCCCCAGCATTTT.

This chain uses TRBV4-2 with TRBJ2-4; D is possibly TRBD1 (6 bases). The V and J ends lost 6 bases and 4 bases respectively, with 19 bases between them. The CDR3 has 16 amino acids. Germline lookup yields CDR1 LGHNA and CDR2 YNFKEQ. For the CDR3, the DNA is TGTGCCAGCAGTCTTGGAACCGGGACAAAGAAAAACATTCAGTACTTC. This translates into CASSLGTGTKKNIQYF.

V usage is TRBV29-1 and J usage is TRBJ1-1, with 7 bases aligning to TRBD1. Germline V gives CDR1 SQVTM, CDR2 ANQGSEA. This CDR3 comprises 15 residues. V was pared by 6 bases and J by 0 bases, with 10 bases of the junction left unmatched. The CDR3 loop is CSVQKGQSMNTEAFF. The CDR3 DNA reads TGCAGCGTCCAAAAGGGACAGTCGATGAACACTGAAGCTTTCTTT. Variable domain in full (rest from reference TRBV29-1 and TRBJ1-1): SAVISQKPSRDICQRGTSLTIQCQVDSQVTMMFWYRQQPGQSLTLIATANQGSEATYESGFVIDKFPISRPNLTFSTLTVSNMSPEDSSIYLCSVQKGQSMNTEAFFGQGTRLTVV.

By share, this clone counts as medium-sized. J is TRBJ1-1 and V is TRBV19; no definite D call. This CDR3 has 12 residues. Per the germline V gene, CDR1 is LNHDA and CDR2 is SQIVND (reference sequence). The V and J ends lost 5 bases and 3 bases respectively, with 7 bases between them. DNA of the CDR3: TGTGCCAGTAGTCGAGCCTACACTGAAGCTTTCTTT. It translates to CASSRAYTEAFF.

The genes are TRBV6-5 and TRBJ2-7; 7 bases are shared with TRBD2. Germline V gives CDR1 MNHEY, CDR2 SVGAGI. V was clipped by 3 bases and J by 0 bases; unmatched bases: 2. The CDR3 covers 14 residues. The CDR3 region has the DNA TGTGCCAGCAGTTATGCGGGGGACTCCTACGAGCAGTACTTC. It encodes CASSYAGDSYEQYF.

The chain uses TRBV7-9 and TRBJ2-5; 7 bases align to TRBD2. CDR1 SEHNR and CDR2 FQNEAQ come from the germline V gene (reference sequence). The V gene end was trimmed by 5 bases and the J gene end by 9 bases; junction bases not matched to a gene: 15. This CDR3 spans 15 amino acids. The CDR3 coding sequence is TGTGCCAGCAGCCCCCGGGGAGGGAGCGCGGAGGCCCAGTACTTC. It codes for CASSPRGGSAEAQYF.

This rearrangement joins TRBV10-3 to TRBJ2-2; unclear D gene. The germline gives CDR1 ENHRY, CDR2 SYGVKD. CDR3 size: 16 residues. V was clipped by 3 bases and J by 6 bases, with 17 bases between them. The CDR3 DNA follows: TGTGCCATCAGTGAAGGTACGACTGGTGGCGCCGGGGAGCTGTTTTTT. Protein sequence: CAISEGTTGGAGELFF.

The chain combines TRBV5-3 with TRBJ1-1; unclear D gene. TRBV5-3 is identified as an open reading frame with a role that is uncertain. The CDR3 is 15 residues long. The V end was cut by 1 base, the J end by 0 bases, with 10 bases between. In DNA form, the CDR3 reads TGTGCCAGAAGCTTGACTCAACAGATGAACACTGAAGCTTTCTTT. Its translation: CARSLTQQMNTEAFF.

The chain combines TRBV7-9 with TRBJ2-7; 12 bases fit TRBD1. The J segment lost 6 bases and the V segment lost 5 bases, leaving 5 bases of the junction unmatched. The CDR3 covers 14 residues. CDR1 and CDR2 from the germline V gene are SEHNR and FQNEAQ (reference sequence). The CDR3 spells CASSPGQGAREQYF. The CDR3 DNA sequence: TGTGCCAGCAGCCCGGGACAGGGGGCTCGCGAGCAGTACTTC.

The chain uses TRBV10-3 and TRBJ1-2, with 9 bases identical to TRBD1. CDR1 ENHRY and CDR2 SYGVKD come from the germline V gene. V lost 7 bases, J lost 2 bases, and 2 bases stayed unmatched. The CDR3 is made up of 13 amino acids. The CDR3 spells CAIKGQGNYGYTF. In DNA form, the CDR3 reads TGTGCCATCAAAGGACAGGGGAACTATGGCTACACCTTC.